This T cell receptor beta chain was observed in a study of blood T cell repertoires in COVID-19 (dated by TCRdb to 2018 to 2021). Regarding the research as a whole: The collaborator samples originated in the United States, Italy and Spain and spanned the acute and convalescent phases of COVID-19. Deeply sampled blood TCRbeta repertoires from subjects exposed to, actively infected with, or recovered from COVID-19 were included in the dataset. The repertoires were released in a freely available public database intended as a resource for research on the immune response to SARS-CoV-2. The sample metadata nearly always contained a de-identified subject ID, COVID-19 status, age in years and sex. The material from the prospective study consisted of cDNA or gDNA derived from T cells, B-cell-depleted T cells, or PBMCs. Samples came from the ongoing ImmuneRACE study (first 160 participants) plus 1,254 subjects from 6 global collaborators. Where HLA class I and class II types were available, the types were taken from metadata supplied by the sample provider, not from assay-based typing. Beyond this particular receptor, the publication reports: The amount of clinical and demographic metadata varied by source and participant and was provided uncurated.

V is reduced by 0 bases and J by 4 bases, leaving a spacing of 12 bases between them. Reading from cysteine to phenylalanine, the CDR3 counts 15 amino acids. This entry keeps only the CDR3 DNA: 45 bases, framed from base 1. The germline V gene provides CDR1 MNHEY and CDR2 SVGAGI. TCRbeta CDR3 regions were amplified from genomic DNA using the immunoSEQ Assay, a bias-controlled multiplex PCR. The original pipeline was this. Nucleated cell counts per sample were estimated from amplification of reference gene primers within the assay. To quantify the absolute abundance of each unique TCRbeta CDR3 rearrangement, sequence reads were collapsed and filtered. For each sample, productive Simpson clonality was calculated by taking the square root of Simpson's diversity index across productive rearrangements. Held by TCRdb, this immuneACCESS table contains in-frame sequences only and omits some clones. Under half of the omission traces to an unresolved V gene where checked; the cause of the rest is unknown. V, J and clone size are those of that table, while D and trimming were read from the DNA. Counted in this sample were some 300,000 clones; roughly nine tenths of them appeared once. Clones ranked in the top ten supply roughly 3.9% of the sample.

Participants in the prospective study were aged 18 to 89 years, lived in over 20 United States geographic areas, and enrolled through a virtual design. To assign participants to cohorts, the prospective study relied on clinical history that participants themselves reported in a screening survey and a study questionnaire. Exposed participants had been in contact with someone with a PCR-confirmed or clinician-diagnosed COVID-19 case within 2 weeks of study entry. In the prospective study, whole blood, serum and a nasopharyngeal or oropharyngeal swab were collected from each participant by mobile phlebotomists. Over a 2-month period, participants in the prospective study had the option of providing additional blood draws and questionnaires. Before DNA extraction, prospective study blood samples were shipped either frozen or at room temperature. With respect to this clone: Its antigen specificity is not known. Within one base of it there is no much larger clone, and no base qualities were kept. This CDR3 is also generated by other DNA sequences in the sample.

The receptor comes from a woman aged 30 to 39 who had been exposed to COVID-19. Sample: PBMCs or T cells enriched from blood (not recorded which). This chain joins TRBV6-5 to TRBJ1-2, with TRBD1 perhaps the D gene, on 5 matching bases. The CDR3 corresponds to CASSYSGGGGYGYTF. The DNA sequence is TGTGCCAGCAGTTACTCCGGGGGAGGTGGCTATGGCTACACCTTC.